This entry lists 12 T cell receptor beta chains sequenced from one sample in a study of T cell repertoires in cytomegalovirus infection. TCRdb passed the reads through MiXCR, listing each CDR3 protein once. The sample records approximately 500,000 distinct CDR3 sequences, 15% to 20% being singletons. Sequencing was performed on CD8+ T cells from PBMCs. The receptors stem from a human donor in good health (CMV status not recorded). Some clones in this sample may be carry-over from other donors' samples.

This clonotype was seen a handful of times. The chain links TRBV6-6 to TRBJ2-7; D not resolved. Trimming stripped 1 base from V and 5 bases from J, with 9 bases between. The germline V gene encodes CDR1 MNHNY and CDR2 SVGAGI (reference sequence). The CDR3 length is 13 residues. The CDR3 is CASSYFGANEQYF. CDR3 bases: TGTGCCAGCAGTTACTTTGGCGCAAACGAGCAGTACTTC.

Note on this clonotype: With a much larger clone just one base away, this may be a read error. The CDR3 ends on some other residue instead of the conserved phenylalanine or tryptophan, so this is likely a read error. The rearrangement links TRBV6-1 to TRBJ2-1; D unclear. V was clipped by 3 bases and J by 0 bases, with 9 bases between them. The CDR3 contains 15 residues. Per germline, CDR1 MNHNS and CDR2 SASEGT. The CDR3 DNA reads TGTGCCAGCAGTGACTTGAGGAGCTCCTACAATGAGCAGTTCTTA. This codes for CASSDLRSSYNEQFL.

This clonotype was observed at least ten times. V is TRBV27 and J is TRBJ1-3, with 10 positions matching TRBD1. Unmatched junction bases numbered 8, after V lost 6 bases and J lost 3 bases. The CDR3 consists of 16 residues. Germline CDR1 is MNHEY and CDR2 is SMNVEV (reference sequence). The CDR3 is CASSPRDRGDGNTIYF. As DNA, the CDR3 is TGTGCCAGCAGCCCGAGGGACAGGGGAGATGGAAACACCATATATTTT.

This chain links TRBV12-3 or TRBV12-4 with TRBJ2-7; unclear D gene. The CDR3 extends over 15 amino acids. V lost 6 bases and J 1 base, leaving 16 bases between the germline ends. The CDR3 protein is CASSYDWGVSYEQYF. CDR3 bases: TGTGCCAGCAGCTATGACTGGGGTGTATCCTACGAGCAGTACTTC.

The chain carries TRBV7-9 and TRBJ2-7; 7 nucleotides match TRBD2. After removal of 5 bases from V and 2 bases from J, the junction contained 6 bases not matched to a gene. CDR3 size: 14 residues. From germline, CDR1 is SEHNR and CDR2 FQNEAQ (reference sequence). The CDR3 protein is CASSPAGGAYEQYF. The CDR3, as DNA: TGTGCCAGCAGCCCGGCTGGGGGGGCCTACGAGCAGTACTTC.

The rearrangement uses TRBV5-4 and TRBJ1-2, with 9 positions matching TRBD1. From germline, CDR1 is SGHNT and CDR2 YYREEE (reference sequence). Trimming at V came to 5 bases and at J to 0 bases, leaving 5 bases not matched to a gene. This CDR3 comprises 15 residues. DNA of the CDR3: TGTGCCAGCAGAAAACAGGGGGCGGCTAACTATGGCTACACCTTC. The encoded protein is CASRKQGAANYGYTF.

The chain has TRBV20-1 and TRBJ1-1; perhaps TRBD1 as D (6 bases). The CDR3 is 15 amino acids. Germline lookup yields CDR1 DFQATT and CDR2 SNEGSKA (reference sequence). Trimming left V 3 bases short and J 1 base short, with 15 bases between. In nucleotides, the CDR3 is TGCAGTGCTAGTATAGGGGGGGCAAGGAACACTGAAGCTTTCTTT. It codes for CSASIGGARNTEAFF.

Within the sample, this clonotype is medium-sized (0.01 to 0.1%). The rearrangement links TRBV28 to TRBJ1-2, with a tentative D call TRBD1 (5 bases). There are 13 residues in the CDR3. The ends were cut back, 4 bases at V and 8 bases at J, with 14 bases in the middle. CDR1 MDHEN and CDR2 SYDVKM come from the germline V gene. CDR3 sequence reads: CASSSSPRGGYTF. For the CDR3, the DNA is TGTGCCAGCAGTTCTTCCCCTAGGGGCGGCTACACCTTC.

This clonotype was found many times. This chain links TRBV10-3 with TRBJ1-2; 10 bases map to TRBD1. The trim removed 0 bases at V and 3 bases at J, leaving 4 bases unmatched. The germline V gene has CDR1 ENHRY and CDR2 SYGVKD. CDR3 length: 16 residues. The CDR3 here is CAISESQTGGDYGYTF. The CDR3 nucleotides read TGTGCCATCAGTGAGTCCCAGACAGGGGGCGACTATGGCTACACCTTC.

This clonotype was detected many times. J is TRBJ2-4 and V is TRBV7-8, with TRBD1 as a possible D gene (5 bases). V shed 1 base and J shed 4 bases, with 11 bases lying between them. Germline CDR1 is SGHVS and CDR2 is FQNEAQ. This CDR3 has 15 amino acids. CDR3 in DNA: TGTGCCAGCAGCTTAGAGTTGAGACAGAAAAACATTCAGTACTTC. It translates to CASSLELRQKNIQYF. Full variable domain (outside the CDR3, taken from reference TRBV7-8 and TRBJ2-4): GAGVSQSPRYKVAKRGQDVALRCDPISGHVSLFWYQQALGQGPEFLTYFQNEAQLDKSGLPSDRFFAERPEGSVSTLKIQRTQQEDSAVYLCASSLELRQKNIQYFGAGTRLSVL.

This clonotype was observed a few times. The V and J genes are TRBV5-6 and TRBJ2-7, with D unresolved. This CDR3 region has 14 residues. Germline CDR1 reads SGHDT; CDR2 reads YYEEEE. Trimming removed 1 base at V and 4 bases at J, with 12 bases between. The chain's CDR3 is CASSLPQHGYEQYF. The CDR3, as DNA: TGTGCCAGCAGCTTGCCTCAGCACGGATACGAGCAGTACTTC.

This clonotype was observed many times. V usage is TRBV10-3 and J usage is TRBJ2-3, with TRBD1 matching over 9 bases. Unmatched junction bases numbered 3, after V lost 6 bases and J lost 2 bases. The length of the CDR3 is 14 residues. The germline gives CDR1 ENHRY, CDR2 SYGVKD. CDR3 sequence reads: CAIRRTGATDTQYF. DNA for the CDR3: TGTGCCATCAGGAGGACAGGGGCCACAGATACGCAGTATTTT.